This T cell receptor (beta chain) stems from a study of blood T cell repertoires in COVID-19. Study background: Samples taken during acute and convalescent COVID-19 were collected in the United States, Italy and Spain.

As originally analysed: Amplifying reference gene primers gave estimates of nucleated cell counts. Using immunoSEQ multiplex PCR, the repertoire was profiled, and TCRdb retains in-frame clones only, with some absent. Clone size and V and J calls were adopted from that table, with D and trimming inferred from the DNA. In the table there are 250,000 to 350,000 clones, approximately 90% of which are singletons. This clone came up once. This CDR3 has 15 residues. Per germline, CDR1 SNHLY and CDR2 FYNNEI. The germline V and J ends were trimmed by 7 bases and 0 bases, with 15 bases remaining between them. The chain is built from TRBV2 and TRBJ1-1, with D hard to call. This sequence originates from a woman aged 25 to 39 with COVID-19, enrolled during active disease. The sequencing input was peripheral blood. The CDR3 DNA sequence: TGTGCCAGCAACAGAGGGAGACCTATGAACACTGAAGCTTTCTTT. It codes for CASNRGRPMNTEAFF.